Below are 8 T cell receptor beta chains sequenced from a single sample in a study of cytomegalovirus exposure and HLA in healthy donors. 13 Jbeta primers and 60 Vbeta primers were used for the PCR. Only in-frame clones appear in the TCRdb table, and some are missing; sequencing was by immunoSEQ multiplex PCR. The sample yields 180,000 or so clones, 9.5% seen once. The source material was PBMCs. Every receptor here comes from a woman in her thirties in good health and CMV-seropositive.

The chain recombines TRBV9 with TRBJ2-7; TRBD1 matches at 7 bases. J gave up 6 bases and V 4 bases, and 16 bases lay outside the gene matches. CDR3 length equals 16 residues. Germline V gene data show CDR1 as SGDLS and CDR2 as YYNGEE. The CDR3 region has the DNA TGTGCCAGCAGCCCACGGGACAGAAGAAATCCTCTCGAGCAGTACTTC. It is translated as CASSPRDRRNPLEQYF.

The chain employs TRBV7-2 and TRBJ1-2, with 7 bases that match TRBD1. The CDR3 is 14 amino acids. Germline CDR1 reads SGHTA; CDR2 reads FQGNSA. The junction had 2 bases not matched to a gene; V was cut back by 2 bases and J by 2 bases. CDR3 residues: CASSLMTGNYGYTF. For the CDR3, the DNA is TGTGCCAGCAGCTTAATGACAGGGAACTATGGCTACACCTTC.

J is TRBJ2-3 and V is TRBV27; 8 nucleotides agree with TRBD2. The length of the CDR3 is 16 residues. The germline gives CDR1 MNHEY, CDR2 SMNVEV (reference sequence). The ends lost 3 bases at V and 1 base at J; junction bases unmatched: 6. The CDR3 loop is CASSLWREARTDTQYF. The CDR3 DNA sequence: TGTGCCAGCAGTTTGTGGCGGGAGGCTCGCACAGATACGCAGTATTTT.

This chain links TRBV2 with TRBJ2-5, with a possible D match to TRBD2 (5 bases). Germline CDR1 is SNHLY and CDR2 is FYNNEI. Trimming pared 8 bases from V and 5 bases from J, leaving 15 bases between. The CDR3 totals 13 residues. This chain's CDR3 is CASSLEREETQYF. As DNA, the CDR3 is TGTGCCAGCTCTCTGGAGAGGGAGGAGACCCAGTACTTC.

The V and J genes are TRBV4-1 and TRBJ2-7; 8 nucleotides agree with TRBD2. Per the germline V gene, CDR1 is MGHRA and CDR2 is YSYEKL. The length of the CDR3 is 15 residues. V lost 3 bases and J lost 0; bases outside the gene matches: 4. CDR3 in amino acids: CASSHIAGSSYEQYF. The CDR3 DNA sequence: TGCGCCAGCAGCCATATAGCGGGGTCCTCCTACGAGCAGTACTTC.

The chain couples TRBV6-6 to TRBJ2-1; D not resolved. There are 13 residues in the CDR3. CDR1 is MNHNY and CDR2 is SVGAGI in the germline V gene (reference sequence). V lost 6 bases to trimming and J lost 4 bases, with 10 bases between them. The CDR3 DNA sequence: TGTGCCAGCAGCCCTACTTCTTACAATGAGCAGTTCTTC. Residues: CASSPTSYNEQFF.

This sequence joins TRBV2 and TRBJ2-5; 7 bases are shared with TRBD2. V shed 4 bases, J shed 4 bases, and the junction held 0 bases outside the gene matches. Per germline, CDR1 SNHLY and CDR2 FYNNEI. CDR3 length equals 12 residues. This CDR3 reads CASSGGRETQYF. The CDR3 region has the DNA TGTGCCAGCAGTGGCGGGAGAGAGACCCAGTACTTC. The full variable domain, rest sourced from reference TRBV2 and TRBJ2-5, is EPEVTQTPSHQVTQMGQEVILRCVPISNHLYFYWYRQILGQKVEFLVSFYNNEISEKSEIFDDQFSVERPDGSNFTLKIRSTKLEDSAMYFCASSGGRETQYFGPGTRLLVL.

This clone was seen more than once but under ten times. The chain employs TRBV30 and TRBJ2-1; 7 bases line up with TRBD2. With V trimmed by 1 base and J by 5 bases, 5 bases remained unmatched. The CDR3 totals 14 residues. From germline, CDR1 is GTSNPN and CDR2 SVGIG (reference sequence). The CDR3 sequence: CAWSGLARDNEQFF. The CDR3 coding sequence is TGTGCCTGGAGTGGACTAGCTAGGGACAATGAGCAGTTCTTC. Full variable domain (rest looked up from reference TRBV30 and TRBJ2-1): SQTIHQWPATLVQPVGSPLSLECTVEGTSNPNLYWYRQAAGRGLQLLFYSVGIGQISSEVPQNLSASRPQDRQFILSSKKLLLSDSGFYLCAWSGLARDNEQFFGPGTRLTVL.